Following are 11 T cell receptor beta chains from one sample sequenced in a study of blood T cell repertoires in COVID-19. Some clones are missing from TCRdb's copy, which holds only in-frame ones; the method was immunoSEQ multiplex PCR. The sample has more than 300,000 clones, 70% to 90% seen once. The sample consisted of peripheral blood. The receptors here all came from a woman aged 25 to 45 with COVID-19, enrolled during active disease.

The CDR3 nucleotides read TGCAGCGGAACCTCTAGCGCCTACGAGCAGTACTTC. Its translation is CSGTSSAYEQYF. The chain links TRBV29-1 to TRBJ2-7; D may be TRBD2 (6 bases). V lost 7 bases to trimming and J lost 2 bases, with 12 bases between them. The CDR3 is made up of 12 amino acids. Germline V gene lookup returns CDR1 SQVTM and CDR2 ANQGSEA.

CDR3 sequence (DNA): TGTGCCAGCAGTGAAGTATTCCAAGAGACCCAGTACTTC. It translates to CASSEVFQETQYF. The V call is TRBV2, the J call TRBJ2-5; D is unresolved. This CDR3 is built from 13 residues. Germline CDR1 SNHLY, CDR2 FYNNEI. V was cut by 1 base and J by 1 base, with 4 bases left in between.

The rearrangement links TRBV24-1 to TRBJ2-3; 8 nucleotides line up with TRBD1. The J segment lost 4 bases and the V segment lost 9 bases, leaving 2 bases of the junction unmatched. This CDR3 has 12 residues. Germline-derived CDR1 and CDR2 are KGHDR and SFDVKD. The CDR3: CATGTGSDTQYF. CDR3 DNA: TGTGCCACCGGGACAGGATCAGATACGCAGTATTTT.

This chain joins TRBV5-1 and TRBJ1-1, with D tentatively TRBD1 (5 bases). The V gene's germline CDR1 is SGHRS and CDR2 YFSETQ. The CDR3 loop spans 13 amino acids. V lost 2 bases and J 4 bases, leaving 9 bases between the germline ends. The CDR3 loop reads CASSLSQGTEAFF. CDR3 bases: TGCGCCAGCAGCTTATCCCAGGGCACTGAAGCTTTCTTT.

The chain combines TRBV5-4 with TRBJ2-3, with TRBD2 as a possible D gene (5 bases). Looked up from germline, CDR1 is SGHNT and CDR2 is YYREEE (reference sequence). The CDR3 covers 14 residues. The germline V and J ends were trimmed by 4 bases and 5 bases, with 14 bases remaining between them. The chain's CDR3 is CASSTPTREDTQYF. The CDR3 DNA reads TGTGCCAGCAGCACCCCGACTCGGGAAGATACGCAGTATTTT.

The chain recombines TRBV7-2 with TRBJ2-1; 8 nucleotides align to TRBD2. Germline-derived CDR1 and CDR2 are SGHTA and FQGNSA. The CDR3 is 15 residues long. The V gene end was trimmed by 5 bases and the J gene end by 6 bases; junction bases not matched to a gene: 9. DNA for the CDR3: TGTGCCAGCAGCCTGGGGACTAGTCGGATCAATGAGCAGTTCTTC. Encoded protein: CASSLGTSRINEQFF.

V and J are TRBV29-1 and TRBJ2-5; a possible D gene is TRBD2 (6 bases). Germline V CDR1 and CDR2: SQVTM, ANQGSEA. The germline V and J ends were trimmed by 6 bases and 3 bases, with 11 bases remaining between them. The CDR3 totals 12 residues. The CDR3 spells CSVGIAEETQYF. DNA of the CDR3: TGCAGCGTCGGAATAGCGGAAGAGACCCAGTACTTC. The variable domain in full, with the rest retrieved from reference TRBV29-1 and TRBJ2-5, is SAVISQKPSRDICQRGTSLTIQCQVDSQVTMMFWYRQQPGQSLTLIATANQGSEATYESGFVIDKFPISRPNLTFSTLTVSNMSPEDSSIYLCSVGIAEETQYFGPGTRLLVL.

The CDR3 sequence: CATSRGTSGYNEQFF. Here the CDR3 DNA reads TGTGCCACCAGCAGAGGAACTAGCGGCTACAATGAGCAGTTCTTC. V is TRBV15 and J is TRBJ2-1, with 8 bases lining up with TRBD2. V lost 1 base, J lost 3 bases, and 2 bases stayed unmatched. The CDR3 runs 15 residues. Germline values: CDR1 LNHNV, CDR2 YYDKDF (reference sequence).

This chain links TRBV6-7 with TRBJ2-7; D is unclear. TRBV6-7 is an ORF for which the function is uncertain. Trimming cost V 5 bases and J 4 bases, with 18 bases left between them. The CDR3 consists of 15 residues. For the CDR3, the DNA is TGTGCCAGCAGTGACGTCATAGGAGAGGCATACGAGCAGTACTTC. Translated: CASSDVIGEAYEQYF.

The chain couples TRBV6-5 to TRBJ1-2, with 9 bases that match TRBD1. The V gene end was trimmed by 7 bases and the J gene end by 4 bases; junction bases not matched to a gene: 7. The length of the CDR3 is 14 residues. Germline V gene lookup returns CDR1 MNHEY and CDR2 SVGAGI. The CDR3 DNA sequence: TGTGCCAGCACCAACGGACAGGGGATCTATGGCTACACCTTC. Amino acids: CASTNGQGIYGYTF.

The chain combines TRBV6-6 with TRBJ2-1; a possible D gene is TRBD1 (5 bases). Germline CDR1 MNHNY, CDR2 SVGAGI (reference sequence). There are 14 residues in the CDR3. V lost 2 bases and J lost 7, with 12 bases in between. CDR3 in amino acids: CASSYGQGGNEQFF. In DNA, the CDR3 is TGTGCCAGCAGTTACGGCCAGGGTGGAAATGAGCAGTTCTTC.